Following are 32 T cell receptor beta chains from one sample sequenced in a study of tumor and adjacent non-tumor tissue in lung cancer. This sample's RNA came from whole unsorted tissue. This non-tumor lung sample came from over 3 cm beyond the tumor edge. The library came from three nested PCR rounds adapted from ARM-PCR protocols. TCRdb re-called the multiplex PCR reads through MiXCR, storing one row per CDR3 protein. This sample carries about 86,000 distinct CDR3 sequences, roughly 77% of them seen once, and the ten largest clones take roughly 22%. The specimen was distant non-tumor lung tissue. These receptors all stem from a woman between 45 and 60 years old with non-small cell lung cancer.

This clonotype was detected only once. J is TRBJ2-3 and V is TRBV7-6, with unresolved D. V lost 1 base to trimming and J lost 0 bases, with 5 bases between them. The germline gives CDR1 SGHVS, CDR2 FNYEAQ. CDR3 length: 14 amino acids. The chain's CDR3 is CASSLERSTDTQYF. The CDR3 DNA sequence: TGTGCCAGCAGCTTAGAGCGAAGCACAGATACGCAGTATTTT.

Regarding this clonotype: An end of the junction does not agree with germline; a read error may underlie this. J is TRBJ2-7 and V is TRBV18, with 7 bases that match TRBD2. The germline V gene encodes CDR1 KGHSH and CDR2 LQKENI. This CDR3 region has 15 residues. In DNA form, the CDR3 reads TGTGCCAGCTCACGGGGGGGGATCGGCAGCTACGAGCAGTCCTTC. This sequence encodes CASSRGGIGSYEQSF.

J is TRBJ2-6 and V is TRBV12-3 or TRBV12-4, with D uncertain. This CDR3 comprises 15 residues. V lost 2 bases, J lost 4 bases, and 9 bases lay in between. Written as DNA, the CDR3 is TGTGCCAGCAGTTTACGGCATGCCGGGGCCAACGTCCTGACTTTC. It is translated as CASSLRHAGANVLTF.

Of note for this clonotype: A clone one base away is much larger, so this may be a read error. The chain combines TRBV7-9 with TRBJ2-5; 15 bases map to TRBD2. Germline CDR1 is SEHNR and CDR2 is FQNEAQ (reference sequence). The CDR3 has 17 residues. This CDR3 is CVSSPRTSGRVQETQYF. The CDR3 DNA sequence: TGTGTCAGCAGCCCTCGGACTAGCGGGAGGGTACAAGAGACCCAGTACTTC.

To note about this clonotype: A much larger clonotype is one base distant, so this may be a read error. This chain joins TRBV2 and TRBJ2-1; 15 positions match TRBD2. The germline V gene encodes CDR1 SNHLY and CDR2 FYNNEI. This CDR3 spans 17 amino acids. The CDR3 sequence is CTSTPGLAGGVYNEQFF. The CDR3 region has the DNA TGTACCAGCACCCCCGGACTAGCGGGAGGGGTGTACAATGAGCAGTTCTTC.

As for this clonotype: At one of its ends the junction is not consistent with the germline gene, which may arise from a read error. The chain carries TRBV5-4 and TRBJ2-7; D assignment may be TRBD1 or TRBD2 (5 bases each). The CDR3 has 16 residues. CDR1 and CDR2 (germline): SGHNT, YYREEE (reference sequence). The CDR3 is CANSTCSGTTGDEQYF. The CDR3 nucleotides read TGTGCCAACAGCACCTGCTCCGGGACGACTGGAGATGAGCAGTACTTC.

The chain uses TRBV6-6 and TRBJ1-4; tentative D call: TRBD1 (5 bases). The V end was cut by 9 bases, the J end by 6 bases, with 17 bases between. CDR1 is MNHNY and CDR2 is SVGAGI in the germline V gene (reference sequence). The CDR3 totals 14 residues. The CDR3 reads CASSNRRRDEKLFF. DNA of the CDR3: TGTGCCAGTAGCAACAGGAGGCGCGATGAAAAACTGTTTTTT.

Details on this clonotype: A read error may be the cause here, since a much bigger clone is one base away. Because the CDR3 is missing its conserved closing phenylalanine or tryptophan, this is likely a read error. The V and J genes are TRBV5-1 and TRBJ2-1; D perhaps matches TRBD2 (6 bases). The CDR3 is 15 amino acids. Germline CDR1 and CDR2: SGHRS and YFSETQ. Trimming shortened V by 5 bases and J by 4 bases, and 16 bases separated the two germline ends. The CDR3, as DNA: TGCGCCAGCAGAATGGCCGGGACTGAATACAATGAGCAGTTCTCC. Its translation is CASRMAGTEYNEQFS.

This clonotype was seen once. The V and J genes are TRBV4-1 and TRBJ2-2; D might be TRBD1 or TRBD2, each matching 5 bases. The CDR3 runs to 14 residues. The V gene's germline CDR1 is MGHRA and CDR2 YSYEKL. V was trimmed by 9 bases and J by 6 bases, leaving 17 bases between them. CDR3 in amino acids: CARSKPGPAGELFF. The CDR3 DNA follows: TGCGCCAGAAGCAAGCCGGGGCCCGCCGGGGAGCTGTTTTTT.

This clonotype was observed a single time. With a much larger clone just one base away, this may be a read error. CDR3 bases: TGTGCCAGCAGTTTACACCGGGACGGAAGTTTCGAGCAGTACTTC. Residues: CASSLHRDGSFEQYF. This chain links TRBV28 with TRBJ2-7; D may be TRBD1 or TRBD2 (5 bases each). V was cut by 2 bases and J by 6 bases, with 17 bases left in between. The germline V gene has CDR1 MDHEN and CDR2 SYDVKM. The CDR3 loop spans 15 amino acids.

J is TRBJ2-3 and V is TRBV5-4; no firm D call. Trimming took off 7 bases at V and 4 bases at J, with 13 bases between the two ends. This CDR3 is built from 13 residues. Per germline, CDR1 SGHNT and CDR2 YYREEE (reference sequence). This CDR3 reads CASCPLTADTQYF. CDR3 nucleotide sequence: TGTGCCAGCTGCCCACTCACCGCAGATACGCAGTATTTT.

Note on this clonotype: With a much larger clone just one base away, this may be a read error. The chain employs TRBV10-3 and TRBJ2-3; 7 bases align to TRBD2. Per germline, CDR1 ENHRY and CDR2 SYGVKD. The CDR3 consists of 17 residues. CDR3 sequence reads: CAISESAGPGVTGTPYF. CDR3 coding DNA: TGTGCCATCAGTGAATCAGCGGGACCGGGTGTCACAGGTACGCCGTATTTT.

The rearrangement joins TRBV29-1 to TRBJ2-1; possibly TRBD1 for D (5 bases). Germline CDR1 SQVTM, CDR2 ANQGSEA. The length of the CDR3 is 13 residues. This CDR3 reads CSATGRDYNEQFF. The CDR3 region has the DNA TGCAGTGCTACTGGCAGGGACTACAATGAGCAGTTCTTC.

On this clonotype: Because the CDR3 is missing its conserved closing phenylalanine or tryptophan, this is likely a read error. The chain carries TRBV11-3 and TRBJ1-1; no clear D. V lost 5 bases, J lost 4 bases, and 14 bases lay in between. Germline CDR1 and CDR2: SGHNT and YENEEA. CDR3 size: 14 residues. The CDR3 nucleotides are TGTGCCAGCAGCCCCGACGGCCGTATCACTGAAGCTTTCATT. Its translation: CASSPDGRITEAFI.

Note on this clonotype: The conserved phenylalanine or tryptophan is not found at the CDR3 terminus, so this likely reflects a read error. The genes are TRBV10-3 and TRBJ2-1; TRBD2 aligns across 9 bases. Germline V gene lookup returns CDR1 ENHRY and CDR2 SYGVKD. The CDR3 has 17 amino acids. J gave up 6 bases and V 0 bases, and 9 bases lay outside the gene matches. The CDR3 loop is CAISESSGGRASNEQFI. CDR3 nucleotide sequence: TGTGCCATCAGTGAGTCGAGCGGCGGGAGGGCCTCCAATGAGCAGTTCATC.

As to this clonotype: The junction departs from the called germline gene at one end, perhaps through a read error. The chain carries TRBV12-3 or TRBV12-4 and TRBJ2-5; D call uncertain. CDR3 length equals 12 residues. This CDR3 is CTSSGNQETQYF. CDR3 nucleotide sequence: TGTACCAGCAGTGGCAACCAAGAGACCCAGTACTTC.

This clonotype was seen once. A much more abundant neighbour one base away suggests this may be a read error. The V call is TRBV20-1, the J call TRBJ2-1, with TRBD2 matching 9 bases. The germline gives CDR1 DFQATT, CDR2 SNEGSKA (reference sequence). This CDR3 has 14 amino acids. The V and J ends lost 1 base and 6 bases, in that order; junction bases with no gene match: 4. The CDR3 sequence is CSARVVSGSNEQFF. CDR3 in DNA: TGCAGTGCTAGAGTGGTTAGCGGGAGCAATGAGCAGTTCTTC.

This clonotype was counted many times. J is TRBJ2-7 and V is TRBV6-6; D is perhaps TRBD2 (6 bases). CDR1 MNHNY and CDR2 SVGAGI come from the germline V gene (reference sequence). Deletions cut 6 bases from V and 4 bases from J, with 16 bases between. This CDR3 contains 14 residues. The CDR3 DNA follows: TGTGCCAGCAGCACCCGGGACTCCCCATACGAGCAGTACTTC. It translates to CASSTRDSPYEQYF.

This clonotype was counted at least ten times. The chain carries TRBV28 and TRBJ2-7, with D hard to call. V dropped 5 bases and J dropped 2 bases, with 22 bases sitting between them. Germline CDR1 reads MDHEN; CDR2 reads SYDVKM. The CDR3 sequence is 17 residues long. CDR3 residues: CASSPISVLGGTYEQYF. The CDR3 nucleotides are TGTGCCAGCAGTCCCATATCGGTTCTCGGCGGTACCTACGAGCAGTACTTC.

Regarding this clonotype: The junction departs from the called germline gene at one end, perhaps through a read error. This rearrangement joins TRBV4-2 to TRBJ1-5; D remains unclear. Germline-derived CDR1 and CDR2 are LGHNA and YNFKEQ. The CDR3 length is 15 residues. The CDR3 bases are TGTGCCAGCAGCCAAGACTTCACTGGCAATCGGCCCCAGCATTTT. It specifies CASSQDFTGNRPQHF.

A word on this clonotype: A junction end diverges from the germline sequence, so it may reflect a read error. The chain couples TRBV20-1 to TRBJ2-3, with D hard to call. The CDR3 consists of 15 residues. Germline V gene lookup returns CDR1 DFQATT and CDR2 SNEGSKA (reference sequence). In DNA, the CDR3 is TGCAGCGCTAGAAACCCCGTGACTAGCACAGATACGCAGTATTTT. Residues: CSARNPVTSTDTQYF.

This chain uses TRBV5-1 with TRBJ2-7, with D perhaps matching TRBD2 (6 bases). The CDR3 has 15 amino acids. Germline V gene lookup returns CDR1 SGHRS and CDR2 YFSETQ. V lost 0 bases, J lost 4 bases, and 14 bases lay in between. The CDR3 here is CASSLAGAVSYEQYF. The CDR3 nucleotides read TGCGCCAGCAGCTTGGCGGGAGCTGTCTCTTACGAGCAGTACTTC.

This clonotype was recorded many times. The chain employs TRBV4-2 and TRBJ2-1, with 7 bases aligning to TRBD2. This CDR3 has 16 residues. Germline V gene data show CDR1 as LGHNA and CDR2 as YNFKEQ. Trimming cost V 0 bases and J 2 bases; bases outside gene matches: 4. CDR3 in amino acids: CASSQEAGDPYNEQFF. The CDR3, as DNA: TGTGCCAGCAGCCAAGAGGCGGGAGACCCCTACAATGAGCAGTTCTTC.

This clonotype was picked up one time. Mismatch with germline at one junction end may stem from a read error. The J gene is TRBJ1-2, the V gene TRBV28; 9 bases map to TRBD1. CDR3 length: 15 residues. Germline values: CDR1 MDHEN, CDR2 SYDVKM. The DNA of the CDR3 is TGTGTCAGCAGTATTCCGACAGGGGGTAACTATGGCTACACCTTC. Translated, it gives CVSSIPTGGNYGYTF.

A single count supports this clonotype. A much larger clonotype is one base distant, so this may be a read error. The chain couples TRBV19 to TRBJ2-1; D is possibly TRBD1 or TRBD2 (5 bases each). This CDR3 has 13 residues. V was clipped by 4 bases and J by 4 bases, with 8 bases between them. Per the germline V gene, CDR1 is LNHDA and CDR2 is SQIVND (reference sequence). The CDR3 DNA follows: TGTGCCAGTAGTAGGGACCTATACAATGAGCAGTTCTTC. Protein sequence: CASSRDLYNEQFF.

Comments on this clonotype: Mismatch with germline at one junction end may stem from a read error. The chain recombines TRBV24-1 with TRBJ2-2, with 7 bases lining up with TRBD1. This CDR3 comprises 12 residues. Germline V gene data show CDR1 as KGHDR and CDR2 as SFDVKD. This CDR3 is CATWVGTGELVF. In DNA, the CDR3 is TGTGCCACCTGGGTGGGCACAGGGGAGCTGGTTTTT.

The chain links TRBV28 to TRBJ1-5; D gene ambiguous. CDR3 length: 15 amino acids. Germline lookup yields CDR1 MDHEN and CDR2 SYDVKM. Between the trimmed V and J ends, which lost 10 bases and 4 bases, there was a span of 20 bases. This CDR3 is CANTERWQCNQPQHF. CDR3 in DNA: TGTGCCAACACCGAAAGGTGGCAGTGTAATCAGCCCCAGCATTTT.

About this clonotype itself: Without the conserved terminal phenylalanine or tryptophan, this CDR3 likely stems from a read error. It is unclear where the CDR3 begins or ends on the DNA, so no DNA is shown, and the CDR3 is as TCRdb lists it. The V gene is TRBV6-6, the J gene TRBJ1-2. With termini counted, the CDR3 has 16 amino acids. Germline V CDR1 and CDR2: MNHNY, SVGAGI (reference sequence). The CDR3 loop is CASSYDGSPYPYGYTL.

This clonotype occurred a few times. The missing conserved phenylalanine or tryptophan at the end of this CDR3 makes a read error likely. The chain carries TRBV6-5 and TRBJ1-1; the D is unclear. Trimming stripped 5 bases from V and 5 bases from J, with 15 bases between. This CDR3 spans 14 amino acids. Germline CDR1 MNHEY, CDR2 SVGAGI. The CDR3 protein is CASSLMGGQTEAFL. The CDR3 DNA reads TGTGCCAGCAGTCTCATGGGAGGGCAAACTGAAGCTTTCCTT.

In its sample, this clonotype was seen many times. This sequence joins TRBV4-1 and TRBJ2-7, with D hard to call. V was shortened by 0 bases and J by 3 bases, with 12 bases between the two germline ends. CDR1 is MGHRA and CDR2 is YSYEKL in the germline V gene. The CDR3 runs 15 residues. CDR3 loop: CASSQEYQLGYEQYF. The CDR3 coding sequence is TGCGCCAGCAGCCAAGAGTACCAGTTGGGCTACGAGCAGTACTTC.

Here the CDR3 reads CASSLVGLGCTGELFF. As DNA, the CDR3 is TGCGCCAGCAGCTTGGTGGGACTAGGGTGCACCGGGGAGCTGTTTTTT. The chain employs TRBV5-1 and TRBJ2-2; 8 positions match TRBD2. V shed 0 bases, J shed 4 bases, and the junction held 5 bases outside the gene matches. The germline V gene encodes CDR1 SGHRS and CDR2 YFSETQ. The CDR3 totals 16 residues. Drawing the rest from reference TRBV5-1 and TRBJ2-2, the complete variable domain is KAGVTQTPRYLIKTRGQQVTLSCSPISGHRSVSWYQQTPGQGLQFLFEYFSETQRNKGNFPGRFSGRQFSNSRSEMNVSTLELGDSALYLCASSLVGLGCTGELFFGEGSRLTVL.

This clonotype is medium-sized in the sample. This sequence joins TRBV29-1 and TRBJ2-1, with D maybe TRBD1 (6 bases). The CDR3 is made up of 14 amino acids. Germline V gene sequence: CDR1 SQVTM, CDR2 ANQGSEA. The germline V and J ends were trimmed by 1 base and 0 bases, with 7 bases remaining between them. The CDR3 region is CSVEGRGSYNEQFF. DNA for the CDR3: TGCAGCGTTGAAGGCAGGGGCTCCTACAATGAGCAGTTCTTC.